Below are 10 T cell receptor beta chains sequenced from a single sample in a study of regulatory T cells in long-lasting Graves disease. Regarding time point: newly diagnosed GD, antithyroid drugs for less than 3 months. From RNA extracted from PBMCs, the TCR library was made. Sequencing libraries for TCR beta were prepared with iRepertoire HTBI primers and Arm-PCR of CDR3 regions. TCRdb redid the calling of the multiplex PCR reads with MiXCR, one entry per CDR3 protein. This table has 540,000 or so distinct CDR3 sequences, 13% appearing once. These sequences were also reported in another study, on T cells in Graves' hyperthyroidism and ophthalmopathy.

Sequenced material: peripheral blood mononuclear cells (PBMCs), taken at new diagnosis, from a patient treated with antithyroid drugs. All receptors derive from a man aged 30-40 years with Graves disease.

The sample holds many counts of this clonotype. V is TRBV29-1 and J is TRBJ2-7, with a tentative D call TRBD1 (6 bases). From germline, CDR1 is SQVTM and CDR2 ANQGSEA. The V end was cut by 6 bases, the J end by 2 bases, with 23 bases between. The CDR3 spans 16 residues. The CDR3 nucleotides are TGCAGCGTAAGGACAGACACACCAAACCGTCCCTACGAGCAGTACTTC. Translation gives CSVRTDTPNRPYEQYF.

This clonotype occurred a few times. The chain joins TRBV6-1 to TRBJ2-1; TRBD2 might be the D (5 bases). The CDR3 spans 12 residues. Trimming pared 10 bases from V and 2 bases from J, leaving 9 bases between. CDR1 is MNHNS, CDR2 SASEGT, per germline. The CDR3 loop is CATGEPYNEQFF. The DNA for the CDR3 is TGTGCCACCGGGGAGCCCTACAATGAGCAGTTCTTC.

This clonotype came up a few times. This rearrangement joins TRBV19 to TRBJ2-7, with D uncertain. Germline V lookup: CDR1 LNHDA, CDR2 SQIVND (reference sequence). V lost 0 bases, J lost 1 base, and 7 bases lay in between. The CDR3 is made up of 14 amino acids. DNA of the CDR3: TGTGCCAGTAGTATAGAGGCACGGTCCTACGAGCAGTACTTC. The encoded protein is CASSIEARSYEQYF. Full variable domain (outside the CDR3, taken from reference TRBV19 and TRBJ2-7): DGGITQSPKYLFRKEGQNVTLSCEQNLNHDAMYWYRQDPGQGLRLIYYSQIVNDFQKGDIAEGYSVSREKKESFPLTVTSAQKNPTAFYLCASSIEARSYEQYFGPGTRLTVT.

The V gene is TRBV5-1, the J gene TRBJ1-2, with D hard to call. Germline CDR1 reads SGHRS; CDR2 reads YFSETQ. Trimming took 4 bases from V and 0 from J, leaving 13 bases between them. The length of the CDR3 is 15 residues. The CDR3 region is CASSLDGRANYGYTF. The CDR3 coding sequence is TGCGCCAGCAGCCTGGACGGCAGAGCTAACTATGGCTACACCTTC.

The sample holds many counts of this clonotype. This sequence joins TRBV11-3 and TRBJ2-7; D unclear. Germline CDR1 and CDR2: SGHNT and YENEEA. The CDR3 contains 16 residues. V lost 0 bases, J lost 2 bases, and 14 bases lay in between. CDR3 residues: CASSLDGPRGTYEQYF. The CDR3 region has the DNA TGTGCCAGCAGCTTAGATGGGCCGAGAGGAACCTACGAGCAGTACTTC.

This clonotype turned up a few times. V gene TRBV27 combines with J gene TRBJ2-3; no clear D. Germline V lookup: CDR1 MNHEY, CDR2 SMNVEV (reference sequence). This CDR3 contains 15 residues. V was clipped by 2 bases and J by 0 bases, with 9 bases between them. The CDR3 loop is CASSLTDPSTDTQYF. CDR3 bases: TGTGCCAGCAGTTTAACAGACCCTAGCACAGATACGCAGTATTTT.

The chain combines TRBV6-1 with TRBJ2-6; D might be TRBD2 (5 bases). V lost 5 bases, J lost 0 bases, and 11 bases lay in between. The CDR3 consists of 16 residues. Germline CDR1 MNHNS, CDR2 SASEGT. The CDR3 here is CASSRTPISGANVLTF. CDR3 nucleotide sequence: TGTGCCAGCAGTCGGACTCCAATCTCTGGGGCCAACGTCCTGACTTTC.

There are many counts of this clonotype. This sequence joins TRBV29-1 and TRBJ2-2; tentative D call: TRBD1 (6 bases). The V gene's germline CDR1 is SQVTM and CDR2 ANQGSEA. This CDR3 is built from 14 residues. Trimming took 5 bases from V and 7 from J, leaving 17 bases between them. CDR3 sequence (DNA): TGCAGCGTTTTGGGGCCAACAGGGAGCGGGGAGCTGTTTTTT. Translation gives CSVLGPTGSGELFF.

For this clonotype: A much larger clone sits a single nucleotide away, making a read error possible. The chain combines TRBV27 with TRBJ1-1; D perhaps matches TRBD1 (5 bases). This CDR3 is built from 13 residues. Germline V gives CDR1 MNHEY, CDR2 SMNVEV (reference sequence). The V end lost 10 bases, the J end lost 1 base, and 13 bases lay between the germline ends. The CDR3 DNA sequence: TGTGCCAATCGAGGGGTGGCGAACACTGAAGCTTTCTTT. Translation: CANRGVANTEAFF.

This clonotype has more than one count but fewer than ten. This rearrangement joins TRBV10-3 to TRBJ2-2; TRBD2 matches 12 bases. V was clipped by 4 bases and J by 5 bases; unmatched bases: 5. CDR3 length: 16 amino acids. Looked up from germline, CDR1 is ENHRY and CDR2 is SYGVKD. CDR3: CAISGQTSGSTGELFF. The CDR3 bases are TGTGCCATCAGTGGCCAGACTAGCGGGAGTACCGGGGAGCTGTTTTTT.